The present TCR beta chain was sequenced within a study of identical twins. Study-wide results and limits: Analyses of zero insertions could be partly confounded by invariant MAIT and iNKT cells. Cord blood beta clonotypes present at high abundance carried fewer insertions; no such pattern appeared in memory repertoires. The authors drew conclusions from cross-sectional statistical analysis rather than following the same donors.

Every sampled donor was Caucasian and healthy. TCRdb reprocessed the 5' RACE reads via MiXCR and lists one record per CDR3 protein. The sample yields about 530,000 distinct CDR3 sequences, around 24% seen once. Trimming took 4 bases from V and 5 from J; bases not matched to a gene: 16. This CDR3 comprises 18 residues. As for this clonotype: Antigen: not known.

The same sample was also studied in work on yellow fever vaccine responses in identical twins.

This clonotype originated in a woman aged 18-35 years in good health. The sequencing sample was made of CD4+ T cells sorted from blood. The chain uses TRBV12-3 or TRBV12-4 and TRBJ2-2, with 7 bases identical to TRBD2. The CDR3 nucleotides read TGTGCCAGCAGTTCCCGCGGGGGAGTCACTTTGAAAACCGGGGAGCTGTTTTTT. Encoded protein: CASSSRGGVTLKTGELFF.